One sample yielded the 28 T cell receptor beta chains listed below, sequenced in a study of T cells after yellow fever vaccination. In TCRdb, the 5' RACE reads were re-called with MiXCR into one record per CDR3 protein. The sample contains hundreds of thousands of distinct CDR3 sequences, 18% of which appear only once. The specimen was PBMCs, collected before the yellow fever booster vaccination. Source of these receptors: a man aged 18 to 30 who received the YFV17D yellow fever vaccine.

The rearrangement links TRBV5-1 to TRBJ2-3; 8 bases are a match to TRBD2. The CDR3 has 15 residues. Unmatched junction bases numbered 8, after V lost 4 bases and J lost 4 bases. Germline lookup yields CDR1 SGHRS and CDR2 YFSETQ. CDR3 loop: CASSLRGGSADTQYF. CDR3 nucleotides: TGCGCCAGCAGCCTCCGGGGGGGAAGCGCAGATACGCAGTATTTT.

This clonotype was found a few times. A read error may explain this, as a much larger clone is one base away. This sequence joins TRBV20-1 and TRBJ1-2, with 8 bases aligning to TRBD1. The CDR3 covers 14 residues. Germline lookup yields CDR1 DFQATT and CDR2 SNEGSKA (reference sequence). Trimming at V came to 8 bases and at J to 8 bases, leaving 16 bases not matched to a gene. CDR3 sequence: CSSRQGFVIEGYTF. The CDR3 DNA reads TGCAGTTCGAGACAGGGGTTCGTAATCGAGGGCTACACCTTC.

The rearrangement links TRBV7-3 to TRBJ2-5; 8 bases fit TRBD1. The CDR3 is 15 residues long. Looked up from germline, CDR1 is SGHTA and CDR2 is FQGTGA. V lost 4 bases to trimming and J lost 5 bases; unmatched junction nucleotides: 9. CDR3 sequence: CASSSGQAPRETQYF. The DNA for the CDR3 is TGTGCCAGCAGCTCGGGACAGGCGCCCCGGGAGACCCAGTACTTC.

V is TRBV9 and J is TRBJ1-2; no definite D call. The CDR3 contains 12 residues. Deletions cut 2 bases from V and 8 bases from J, with 10 bases between. Germline V gene sequence: CDR1 SGDLS, CDR2 YYNGEE. The CDR3 spells CASSVSSIGYTF. CDR3 nucleotides: TGTGCCAGCAGCGTCAGCTCGATAGGCTACACCTTC.

This rearrangement joins TRBV7-9 to TRBJ2-5, with 9 bases matching TRBD1. The V gene's germline CDR1 is SEHNR and CDR2 FQNEAQ (reference sequence). The length of the CDR3 is 16 residues. J lost 0 bases, V lost 5 bases, and 7 bases had no gene match. The CDR3: CASSNRDRGYQETQYF. CDR3 DNA: TGTGCCAGCAGCAACAGAGACAGGGGGTACCAAGAGACCCAGTACTTC.

The chain recombines TRBV7-2 with TRBJ1-2; 8 nucleotides line up with TRBD1. Germline lookup yields CDR1 SGHTA and CDR2 FQGNSA. With V trimmed by 2 bases and J by 4 bases, 6 bases remained unmatched. This CDR3 contains 15 residues. CDR3 region: CASSLTGGQGYGYTF. CDR3 DNA sequence: TGTGCCAGCAGCTTAACCGGAGGACAGGGCTATGGCTACACCTTC.

CDR3 sequence reads: CASSERAGQGARQPQHF. Written as DNA, the CDR3 is TGTGCCAGCAGTGAGCGGGCTGGACAGGGGGCTCGCCAGCCCCAGCATTTT. The chain recombines TRBV6-1 with TRBJ1-5, with 11 bases identical to TRBD1. V was pared by 3 bases and J by 7 bases, with 11 bases of the junction left unmatched. The CDR3 has 17 amino acids. Germline V lookup: CDR1 MNHNS, CDR2 SASEGT.

A few counts support this clonotype. J is TRBJ2-7 and V is TRBV15; maybe TRBD1 (6 bases). V shed 3 bases and J shed 2 bases, with 8 bases lying between them. Germline V gives CDR1 LNHNV, CDR2 YYDKDF (reference sequence). The CDR3 has 13 residues. The CDR3 loop is CATSSRDTYEQYV. The CDR3 DNA reads as TGTGCCACCAGCAGTCGGGACACCTACGAGCAGTACGTC.

The J gene is TRBJ2-7, the V gene TRBV7-2, with D unresolved. The CDR3 has 13 residues. Germline V gene lookup returns CDR1 SGHTA and CDR2 FQGNSA. V lost 2 bases, J lost 2 bases, and 7 bases lay in between. Written as DNA, the CDR3 is TGTGCCAGCAGCTTAACCCGGACCTACGAGCAGTACTTC. As protein: CASSLTRTYEQYF.

A few counts support this clonotype. The rearrangement links TRBV20-1 to TRBJ2-5; D is possibly TRBD1 (6 bases). CDR3 size: 12 residues. V lost 6 bases and J lost 2, with 10 bases in between. The germline CDR1 and CDR2 sequences are DFQATT and SNEGSKA (reference sequence). CDR3 DNA sequence: TGCAGTGCCCAGGACAGACAAGAGACCCAGTACTTC. It translates to CSAQDRQETQYF.

This chain connects TRBV6-5 to TRBJ2-7; D perhaps matches TRBD1 (5 bases). The ends were cut back, 5 bases at V and 4 bases at J, with 15 bases in the middle. Germline CDR1 is MNHEY and CDR2 is SVGAGI. This CDR3 region has 14 residues. The CDR3 region has the DNA TGTGCCAGCAGTCCCCCAGGGAAGCCATACGAGCAGTACTTC. This codes for CASSPPGKPYEQYF.

This clonotype has only a few counts. The chain has TRBV10-3 and TRBJ2-1; D unclear. From germline, CDR1 is ENHRY and CDR2 SYGVKD. Between the trimmed V and J ends, which lost 7 bases and 15 bases, there was a span of 13 bases. The CDR3 runs 10 residues. CDR3 residues: CAINPHRRFF. The DNA for the CDR3 is TGTGCCATCAACCCCCATAGAAGGTTCTTC.

This clonotype was picked up many times. The V call is TRBV29-1, the J call TRBJ2-5, with 9 bases lining up with TRBD1. Germline CDR1 is SQVTM and CDR2 is ANQGSEA. The CDR3 is made up of 15 amino acids. J was trimmed by 2 bases and V by 7 bases; bases with no gene match: 11. CDR3 DNA: TGCAGCGGAACCGGCGACAGGGGGTGGCAAGAGACCCAGTACTTC. The encoded protein is CSGTGDRGWQETQYF.

The rearrangement links TRBV12-3 or TRBV12-4 to TRBJ2-7; TRBD2 might be the D (5 bases). The CDR3 loop spans 13 amino acids. Between the trimmed V and J ends, which lost 5 bases and 2 bases, there was a span of 10 bases. The CDR3 here is CASSAGQPYEQYF. The CDR3 DNA reads as TGTGCCAGCAGTGCGGGCCAACCCTACGAGCAGTACTTC.

The sample holds a few counts of this clonotype. The V call is TRBV18, the J call TRBJ2-5; D may be TRBD2 (5 bases). V was clipped by 8 bases and J by 0 bases, with 10 bases between them. The CDR3 consists of 13 residues. Looked up from germline, CDR1 is KGHSH and CDR2 is LQKENI. The CDR3 DNA reads as TGTGCCAGCGCCCCCGGGGACCAAGAGACCCAGTACTTC. Translation gives CASAPGDQETQYF.

This clonotype showed up many times. The chain recombines TRBV7-8 with TRBJ2-2; TRBD1 agrees at 8 bases. The CDR3 has 20 amino acids. J gave up 3 bases and V 6 bases, and 21 bases lay outside the gene matches. Germline V gene data show CDR1 as SGHVS and CDR2 as FQNEAQ. The CDR3 nucleotides read TGTGCCAGCAGATTAAGAACAGGCAGGGGGCTGCGTTTAGACACCGGGGAGCTGTTTTTT. Protein product: CASRLRTGRGLRLDTGELFF.

Many counts were recorded for this clonotype. The chain carries TRBV12-5 and TRBJ2-4, with D unresolved. Germline V CDR1 and CDR2: LGHNT, FRNRAP. The CDR3 totals 15 residues. The V gene lost 4 bases and the J gene lost 0 bases, with 10 bases spanning the gap. The CDR3 nucleotides are TGTGCTAGTGGTTCCCCTACCCTAGCCAAAAACATTCAGTACTTC. It yields the protein CASGSPTLAKNIQYF.

A few counts support this clonotype. This sequence joins TRBV27 and TRBJ1-2; D is ambiguous. V shed 6 bases and J shed 0 bases, with 8 bases lying between them. The CDR3 spans 13 residues. Germline values: CDR1 MNHEY, CDR2 SMNVEV (reference sequence). CDR3 DNA: TGTGCCAGCAGCCCAATAGCTAACTATGGCTACACCTTC. Translating gives CASSPIANYGYTF.

This clonotype was recorded a few times. The genes are TRBV7-2 and TRBJ2-7, with TRBD2 matching 7 bases. Germline lookup yields CDR1 SGHTA and CDR2 FQGNSA. The CDR3 is 13 residues long. V gave up 3 bases and J gave up 4 bases; unmatched junction bases: 3. CDR3 DNA: TGTGCCAGCAGCTTCCCGGGGGGTTACGAGCAGTACTTC. Translated, it gives CASSFPGGYEQYF.

The V and J genes are TRBV6-6 and TRBJ2-3, with unresolved D. Germline CDR1 MNHNY, CDR2 SVGAGI (reference sequence). The CDR3 length is 12 residues. Deletions cut 6 bases from V and 10 bases from J, with 14 bases between. The CDR3 DNA follows: TGTGCCAGCAGCCCCCGGAAGCTTGCGCAGTATTTT. The encoded protein is CASSPRKLAQYF.

The rearrangement links TRBV20-1 to TRBJ2-2; perhaps TRBD2 as D (5 bases). The germline V and J ends were trimmed by 0 bases and 4 bases, with 15 bases remaining between them. The CDR3 has 16 residues. Looked up from germline, CDR1 is DFQATT and CDR2 is SNEGSKA (reference sequence). The CDR3 nucleotides read TGCAGTGCTAGAGATCGGGGTCTCACATCCACCGGGGAGCTGTTTTTT. Amino acid sequence: CSARDRGLTSTGELFF.

This clonotype was counted only a few times. The CDR3 DNA reads as TGTGCCAGCAGGCCAAGGGACACTGAAGCTTTCTTT. Amino acid sequence: CASRPRDTEAFF. The chain recombines TRBV12-3 or TRBV12-4 with TRBJ1-1; D is unresolved. V was clipped by 6 bases and J by 3 bases, with 8 bases between them. This CDR3 is built from 12 residues.

The rearrangement joins TRBV7-2 to TRBJ2-1, with 8 bases aligning to TRBD1. This CDR3 is 12 amino acids long. V shed 4 bases, J shed 12 bases, and the junction held 5 bases outside the gene matches. Germline V gives CDR1 SGHTA, CDR2 FQGNSA. The CDR3 is CASSWGQAVQFF. DNA for the CDR3: TGTGCCAGCAGCTGGGGACAGGCGGTGCAGTTCTTC.

This clonotype was seen a few times. The V gene is TRBV6-2 or TRBV6-3, the J gene TRBJ1-2; a weak D match, TRBD1 (6 bases). Trimming stripped 8 bases from V and 7 bases from J, with 20 bases between. Per germline, CDR1 MNHEY and CDR2 SVGEGT. The CDR3 loop spans 14 amino acids. In DNA form, the CDR3 reads TGTGCCAGCGGCAATCCAGGGGATCTAAGTGGCTACACCTTC. Translation: CASGNPGDLSGYTF.

This clonotype was detected only a few times. This chain joins TRBV7-2 and TRBJ2-7; D not resolved. This CDR3 spans 15 amino acids. From germline, CDR1 is SGHTA and CDR2 FQGNSA. V gave up 5 bases and J gave up 0 bases, with 14 bases separating them. The CDR3 here is CASSRIPLGSYEQYF. The CDR3 region has the DNA TGTGCCAGCAGCCGCATCCCCCTAGGCTCCTACGAGCAGTACTTC.

This clonotype turned up a few times. The rearrangement uses TRBV12-3 or TRBV12-4 and TRBJ2-5; 13 bases are shared with TRBD2. The CDR3 runs to 18 residues. With 5 bases clipped from V and 1 base from J, the junction kept 10 bases outside the gene matches. CDR3 protein: CASSPGLAGLPIQETQYF. In DNA, the CDR3 is TGTGCCAGCAGTCCGGGACTAGCGGGGCTCCCCATCCAAGAGACCCAGTACTTC.

This clonotype was observed a few times. The rearrangement uses TRBV12-3 or TRBV12-4 and TRBJ2-2, with TRBD1 identical over 7 bases. V shed 7 bases, J shed 3 bases, and the junction held 11 bases outside the gene matches. CDR3 length: 16 amino acids. The CDR3: CASMSGRTGDTGELFF. In nucleotides, the CDR3 is TGTGCCAGCATGTCAGGGAGAACAGGGGACACCGGGGAGCTGTTTTTT.

The chain is built from TRBV24-1 and TRBJ2-3; TRBD2 matches 11 bases. Germline-derived CDR1 and CDR2 are KGHDR and SFDVKD. V lost 3 bases to trimming and J lost 2 bases; unmatched junction nucleotides: 6. This CDR3 is 17 amino acids long. The CDR3 protein is CATSDPYSGGVTDTQYF. The CDR3 DNA follows: TGTGCCACCAGTGATCCTTATAGCGGGGGGGTCACAGATACGCAGTATTTT.